A selection of T cell receptor beta chains follows, all from one sample in a study of early T cells in non-severe SARS-CoV-2 infection. TCRdb reanalysed the 5' RACE reads using MiXCR and keeps one entry per CDR3 protein. The sample holds about 75,000 distinct CDR3 sequences, 11% seen once. The sequenced sample was whole blood, obtained at baseline. The receptors here all came from an adult who was a healthcare worker with PCR-confirmed SARS-CoV-2 infection or an uninfected control (not recorded which). Each CDR3 is given with its conserved first and last residue. D genes are given only for firm matches. The size field is filled for only some rows; it gives once, few, many or a size class.

-,TRBJ2-2,-,TRBV20-1,CGFRWTGELFF,TGCGGCTTCCGTTGGACCGGGGAGCTGTTTTTT
-,TRBJ2-3,-,TRBV10-2,CASSPLRPDHTDTQYF,TGCGCCAGCAGTCCTCTCAGGCCCGATCACACAGATACGCAGTATTTT
-,TRBJ2-1,few,TRBV7-3,CASSPAPTGSLEQFF,TGTGCCAGCAGCCCCGCCCCGACAGGCTCGTTGGAGCAGTTCTTC
-,TRBJ1-4,few,TRBV11-2,CASSLDRGPEKLFF,TGTGCCAGCAGCTTAGATCGTGGGCCTGAAAAACTGTTTTTT
TRBD2,TRBJ2-1,many,TRBV20-1,CSASLTSGANNEQFF,TGCAGTGCTAGTCTCACCAGCGGGGCCAACAATGAGCAGTTCTTC
-,TRBJ1-1,few,TRBV7-3,CASSFGVRTEAFF,TGTGCCAGCAGCTTCGGGGTAAGGACTGAAGCTTTCTTT
-,TRBJ2-3,many,TRBV4-3,CASSQDKAGTDTQYF,TGCGCCAGCAGCCAAGATAAGGCAGGGACAGATACGCAGTATTTT
-,TRBJ1-3,many,TRBV27,CASSLSGSSENTIYF,TGTGCCAGCAGTTTATCAGGGAGCTCTGAAAACACCATATATTTT
-,TRBJ1-1,-,TRBV11-2,CASSSRGRVGTEAFF,TGTGCCAGCAGCTCCCGGGGCAGGGTTGGAACTGAAGCTTTCTTT
-,TRBJ1-2,many,TRBV7-2,CASSLLPSLITGNDGYTF,TGTGCCAGCAGCTTACTGCCATCCCTTATCACAGGGAATGATGGCTACACCTTC
TRBD1,TRBJ2-3,few,TRBV12-5,CASGTGTADTQYF,TGTGCTAGTGGTACCGGGACAGCCGATACGCAGTATTTT
TRBD1,TRBJ2-7,-,TRBV28,CASGQGFYEQYF,TGTGCCAGCGGACAGGGCTTCTACGAGCAGTACTTC
-,TRBJ2-3,few,TRBV3-1,CASSQVPGTQYF,TGTGCCAGCAGCCAAGTGCCAGGTACGCAGTATTTT
-,TRBJ1-2,-,TRBV5-1,CASSLDYRPAYGYTF,TGCGCCAGCAGCTTGGACTACCGGCCCGCTTATGGCTACACCTTC
-,TRBJ1-6,few,TRBV9,CASSTNSRDSPLHF,TGTGCCAGCAGCACCAATAGCAGGGATTCACCCCTCCACTTT
-,TRBJ1-2,many,TRBV12-3/TRBV12-4,CASTMTPTNYGYTF,TGTGCCAGCACGATGACACCTACTAACTATGGCTACACCTTC
TRBD2,TRBJ2-3,many,TRBV29-1,CSISGGTGTDTQYF,TGCAGCATTAGCGGGGGCACGGGCACAGATACGCAGTATTTT
TRBD1,TRBJ1-6,many,TRBV3-1,CASSSDRASPLHF,TGTGCCAGCAGCTCTGACAGGGCTTCACCCCTCCACTTT
TRBD1,TRBJ2-7,-,TRBV4-3,CASSQTGKAYEQYF,TGCGCCAGCAGCCAGACAGGGAAGGCCTACGAGCAGTACTTC
-,TRBJ2-7,-,TRBV7-8,CASSLLHTGRGEQYF,TGTGCCAGCAGCTTACTTCATACGGGCCGGGGCGAGCAGTACTTC
-,TRBJ1-2,-,TRBV18,CASSPPSKSGYGYTF,TGTGCCAGCTCACCCCCTAGCAAGTCGGGCTATGGCTACACCTTC
TRBD2,TRBJ2-3,-,TRBV28,CASSPPRGGIDTQYF,TGTGCCAGCAGTCCCCCGCGGGGGGGTATAGATACGCAGTATTTT
TRBD2,TRBJ2-3,few,TRBV20-1,CSAVAASGGAADTQYF,TGCAGTGCGGTCGCCGCTAGCGGGGGGGCCGCAGATACGCAGTATTTT
TRBD2,TRBJ2-1,once,TRBV12-3/TRBV12-4,CASSPGTSGEQFF,TGTGCCAGCAGCCCCGGGACTAGCGGGGAGCAGTTCTTC
TRBD1,TRBJ2-7,-,TRBV12-3/TRBV12-4,CASSLIAGQGTYEQYF,TGTGCCAGCAGTTTGATCGCTGGACAGGGAACCTACGAGCAGTACTTC
-,TRBJ1-2,-,TRBV28,CASSPSLTYGYTF,TGTGCCAGCAGTCCCTCTCTCACCTATGGCTACACCTTC
-,TRBJ2-3,-,TRBV12-3/TRBV12-4,CASSFSGTSTDTQYF,TGTGCCAGCAGTTTCTCAGGGACTAGCACAGATACGCAGTATTTT
TRBD1,TRBJ2-7,many,TRBV9,CASSPTGTGEHEQYF,TGTGCCAGCAGCCCCACAGGGACAGGGGAGCACGAGCAGTACTTC
-,TRBJ2-2,-,TRBV7-9,CASSLPNSGELFF,TGTGCCAGCAGCTTGCCCAACTCCGGGGAGCTGTTTTTT
-,TRBJ2-5,few,TRBV20-1,CSAASGPRFDETQYF,TGCAGTGCTGCCTCCGGACCCCGTTTTGACGAGACCCAGTACTTC
-,TRBJ2-1,few,TRBV11-2,CASSLFPSYGLDYNEQFF,TGTGCCAGCAGCTTATTCCCCAGTTATGGACTGGACTACAATGAGCAGTTCTTC
-,TRBJ1-6,-,TRBV7-7,CASSLDRNSPLHF,TGTGCCAGCAGCTTAGACAGAAATTCACCCCTCCACTTT
-,TRBJ2-1,few,TRBV11-2,CASSFDVGTANNEQFF,TGTGCCAGCAGCTTTGATGTCGGGACGGCGAACAATGAGCAGTTCTTC
-,TRBJ1-1,few,TRBV12-3/TRBV12-4,CATSLRGRGTEAFF,TGTGCCACCTCCCTGCGGGGAAGGGGCACTGAAGCTTTCTTT
TRBD1,TRBJ1-5,-,TRBV18,CASSLGQGASNQPQHF,TGTGCCAGCTCTCTCGGACAGGGGGCTAGCAATCAGCCCCAGCATTTT
-,TRBJ2-7,-,TRBV19,CASSMWVGEQYF,TGTGCCAGTAGTATGTGGGTAGGCGAGCAGTACTTC
-,TRBJ2-6,few,TRBV7-6,CASSLGGNSGANVLTF,TGTGCCAGCAGCTTAGGTGGGAACTCTGGGGCCAACGTCCTGACTTTC
-,TRBJ2-7,-,TRBV20-1,CSARHRVGYEQYF,TGCAGTGCTAGGCACAGGGTTGGATACGAGCAGTACTTC
-,TRBJ2-4,few,TRBV12-3/TRBV12-4,CASSLGGAAKNIQYF,TGTGCCAGCAGTTTAGGGGGGGCGGCCAAAAACATTCAGTACTTC
TRBD1,TRBJ2-6,-,TRBV20-1,CSARTGGSGANVLTF,TGCAGTGCTAGGACAGGGGGCTCTGGGGCCAACGTCCTGACTTTC
-,TRBJ2-7,many,TRBV12-3/TRBV12-4,CASSSHRDPLSEQYF,TGTGCCAGCAGTTCCCACAGGGACCCTTTATCAGAGCAGTACTTC
-,TRBJ2-5,few,TRBV7-8,CASSRGTAVTQYF,TGTGCCAGCAGCCGTGGGACGGCGGTGACCCAGTACTTC
TRBD1,TRBJ2-5,many,TRBV19,CATSPTGVSWETQYF,TGTGCCACGTCCCCGACAGGGGTCTCCTGGGAGACCCAGTACTTC
-,TRBJ2-1,few,TRBV29-1,CSVAGNEQFF,TGCAGCGTCGCGGGGAATGAGCAGTTCTTC
-,TRBJ1-1,many,TRBV6-6,CASSIGERTEAFF,TGTGCCAGCAGTATAGGGGAGAGGACTGAAGCTTTCTTT
TRBD1,TRBJ2-5,-,TRBV7-9,CASSSTGEETQYF,TGTGCCAGCAGCTCGACAGGGGAAGAGACCCAGTACTTC
-,TRBJ1-4,many,TRBV20-1,CSARRGAGSNEKLFF,TGCAGTGCTAGGAGGGGGGCAGGGTCTAATGAAAAACTGTTTTTT
-,TRBJ2-7,many,TRBV10-3,CASTGGYEQYF,TGTGCCTCGACCGGGGGCTACGAGCAGTACTTC
-,TRBJ2-1,-,TRBV11-2,CASSSPNTNEQFF,TGTGCCAGCAGCTCGCCAAATACGAATGAGCAGTTCTTC
-,TRBJ1-2,many,TRBV14,CASSQDGRGYGYTF,TGTGCCAGCAGCCAAGATGGCAGGGGCTATGGCTACACCTTC
-,TRBJ2-7,few,TRBV29-1,CSVVRGRGYEQYF,TGCAGCGTTGTGAGGGGGAGAGGATACGAGCAGTACTTC
-,TRBJ2-2,-,TRBV6-2/TRBV6-3,CASSRDTVDTGELFF,TGTGCCAGCAGCCGGGACACTGTGGACACCGGGGAGCTGTTTTTT
-,TRBJ1-6,few,TRBV2,CASRPTVNSPLHF,TGTGCCAGCAGGCCAACAGTTAATTCACCCCTCCACTTT
-,TRBJ2-5,few,TRBV7-9,CASSPKVRAYQETQYF,TGTGCCAGCAGCCCCAAGGTTCGAGCCTACCAAGAGACCCAGTACTTC
-,TRBJ2-1,-,TRBV18,CASSTSGGGYNEQFF,TGTGCCAGCTCAACGTCAGGGGGGGGCTACAATGAGCAGTTCTTC
-,TRBJ1-4,many,TRBV19,CASSSTGIDEKLFF,TGTGCCAGTAGTTCTACAGGGATCGATGAAAAACTGTTTTTT
-,TRBJ2-1,-,TRBV7-2,CASSLRRAGKDEQFF,TGTGCCAGCAGCCTTCGGAGGGCGGGGAAGGATGAGCAGTTCTTC
TRBD2,TRBJ2-7,-,TRBV3-1,CASSQGAAGGYEQYF,TGTGCCAGCAGCCAAGGGGCAGCGGGGGGATACGAGCAGTACTTC
-,TRBJ1-2,medium-sized,TRBV29-1,CSVKTWHDGGYTF,TGCAGCGTTAAAACTTGGCACGACGGAGGCTACACCTTC
-,TRBJ2-1,-,TRBV30,CALAAYNEQFF,TGTGCCCTAGCAGCTTACAATGAGCAGTTCTTC